This T cell receptor beta chain was sequenced in a study of cytomegalovirus exposure and HLA in healthy donors. Study summary: HLA-typed donors were the source of 86 million or so unique TCRs held in an early data release.

Primers: 60 Vbeta forward and 13 Jbeta reverse. Profiling relied on immunoSEQ multiplex PCR, and the TCRdb table lists in-frame clones only, not all of them. The data contain 130,000 or so clones, 76% of them singletons. The CDR3 consists of 15 residues. The V end was cut by 1 base, the J end by 5 bases, with 14 bases between. The germline V gene encodes CDR1 LGHNA and CDR2 YNFKEQ. The chain employs TRBV4-2 and TRBJ2-5; TRBD1 might be the D (6 bases). The source material was PBMCs. This sequence was found in a female donor in good health and CMV-seropositive. The CDR3 DNA is TGTGCCAGCAGCCAAGGTCAGGGGCTGGTCGAGACCCAGTACTTC. It codes for CASSQGQGLVETQYF.